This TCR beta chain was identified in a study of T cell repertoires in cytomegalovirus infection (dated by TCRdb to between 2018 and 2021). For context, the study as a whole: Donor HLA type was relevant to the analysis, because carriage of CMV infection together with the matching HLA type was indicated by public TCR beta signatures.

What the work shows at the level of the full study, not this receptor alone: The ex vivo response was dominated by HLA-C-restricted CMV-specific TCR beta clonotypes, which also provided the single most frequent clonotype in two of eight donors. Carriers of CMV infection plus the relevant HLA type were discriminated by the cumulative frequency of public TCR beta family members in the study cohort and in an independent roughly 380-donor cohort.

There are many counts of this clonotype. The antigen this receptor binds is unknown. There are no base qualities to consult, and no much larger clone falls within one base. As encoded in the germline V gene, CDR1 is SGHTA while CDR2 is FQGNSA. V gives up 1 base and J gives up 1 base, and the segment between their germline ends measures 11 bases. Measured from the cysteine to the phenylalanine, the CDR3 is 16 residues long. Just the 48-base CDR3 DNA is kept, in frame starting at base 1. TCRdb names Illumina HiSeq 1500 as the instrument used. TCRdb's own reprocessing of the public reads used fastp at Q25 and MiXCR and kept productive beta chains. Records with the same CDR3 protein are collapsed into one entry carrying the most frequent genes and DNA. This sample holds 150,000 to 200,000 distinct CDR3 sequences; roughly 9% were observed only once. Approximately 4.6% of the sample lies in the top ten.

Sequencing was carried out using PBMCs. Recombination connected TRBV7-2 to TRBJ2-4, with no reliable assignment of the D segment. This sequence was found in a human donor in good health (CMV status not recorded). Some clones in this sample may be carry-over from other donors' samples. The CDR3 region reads CASSLGPFLAKNIQYF. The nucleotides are TGTGCCAGCAGCTTAGGACCTTTCTTGGCCAAAAACATTCAGTACTTC. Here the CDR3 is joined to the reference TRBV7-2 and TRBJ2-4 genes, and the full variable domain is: GAGVSQSPSNKVTEKGKDVELRCDPISGHTALYWYRQSLGQGLEFLIYFQGNSAPDKSGLPSDRFSAERTGGSVSTLTIQRTQQEDSAVYLCASSLGPFLAKNIQYFGAGTRLSVL.